A single sample gave rise to the 5 T cell receptor beta chains below, sequenced in a study of T cell responses to AZD1222 COVID-19 vaccine. Repertoires were generated with immunoSEQ multiplex PCR, while TCRdb's copy carries only in-frame clones and drops some. The data contain 70,000 to 95,000 clones, 80% to 90% of them singletons. The sequencing used peripheral blood, collected 28 days after the second AZD1222 dose. The receptors come from an adult who received the AZD1222 COVID-19 vaccine.

This chain uses TRBV11-2 with TRBJ2-7, with 15 nucleotides matching TRBD2. Germline CDR1 reads SGHAT; CDR2 reads FQNNGV. The V gene end was trimmed by 4 bases and the J gene end by 4 bases; junction bases not matched to a gene: 5. This CDR3 comprises 16 residues. CDR3 amino acids: CASSWTSGGASYEQYF. CDR3 sequence (DNA): TGTGCCAGCAGCTGGACTAGCGGGGGGGCTTCGTACGAGCAGTACTTC.

The genes are TRBV7-2 and TRBJ2-3, with TRBD2 matching 8 bases. The CDR3 runs 15 residues. J gave up 5 bases and V 3 bases, and 7 bases lay outside the gene matches. Germline-derived CDR1 and CDR2 are SGHTA and FQGNSA. The chain's CDR3 is CASSFAGLGGDTQYF. CDR3 sequence (DNA): TGTGCCAGCAGCTTTGCGGGACTAGGGGGAGATACGCAGTATTTT.

The V gene is TRBV27, the J gene TRBJ2-3; D is tentatively TRBD1 or TRBD2 (5 bases each). The length of the CDR3 is 16 residues. The germline gives CDR1 MNHEY, CDR2 SMNVEV (reference sequence). V was cut by 4 bases and J by 3 bases, with 17 bases left in between. Here the CDR3 reads CASSYTGRVGTDTQYF. The DNA for the CDR3 is TGTGCCAGCAGTTATACGGGGCGGGTCGGAACAGATACGCAGTATTTT.

The chain has TRBV6-2 or TRBV6-3 and TRBJ2-7; 10 nucleotides match TRBD1. The CDR3 covers 16 residues. V trimming: 5 bases; J trimming: 1 base; junction bases outside the gene matches: 8. Looked up from germline, CDR1 is MNHEY and CDR2 is SVGEGT. The chain's CDR3 is CASSLRDRGQSYEQYF. The DNA for the CDR3 is TGTGCCAGCAGTCTCCGGGACAGGGGCCAATCCTACGAGCAGTACTTC.

V is TRBV6-1 and J is TRBJ1-3, with D perhaps matching TRBD1 (5 bases). Germline CDR1 is MNHNS and CDR2 is SASEGT. V gave up 1 base and J gave up 2 bases, with 12 bases separating them. The CDR3 runs 16 residues. The CDR3 is CASSEVGEVAGNTIYF. CDR3 coding DNA: TGTGCCAGCAGTGAAGTAGGGGAAGTGGCTGGAAACACCATATATTTT.